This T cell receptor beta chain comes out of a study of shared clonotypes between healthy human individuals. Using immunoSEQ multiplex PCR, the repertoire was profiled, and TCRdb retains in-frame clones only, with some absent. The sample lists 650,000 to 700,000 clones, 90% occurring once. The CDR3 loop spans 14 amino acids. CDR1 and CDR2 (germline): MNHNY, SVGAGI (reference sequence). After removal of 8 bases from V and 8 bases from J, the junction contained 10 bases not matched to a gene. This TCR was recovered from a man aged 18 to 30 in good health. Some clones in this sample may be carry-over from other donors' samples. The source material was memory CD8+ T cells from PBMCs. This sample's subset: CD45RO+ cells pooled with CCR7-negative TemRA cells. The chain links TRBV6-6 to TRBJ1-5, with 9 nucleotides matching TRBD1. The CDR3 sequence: CASVLNRGPEPQHF. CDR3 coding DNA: TGTGCCAGCGTATTAAACAGGGGGCCCGAGCCCCAGCATTTT.